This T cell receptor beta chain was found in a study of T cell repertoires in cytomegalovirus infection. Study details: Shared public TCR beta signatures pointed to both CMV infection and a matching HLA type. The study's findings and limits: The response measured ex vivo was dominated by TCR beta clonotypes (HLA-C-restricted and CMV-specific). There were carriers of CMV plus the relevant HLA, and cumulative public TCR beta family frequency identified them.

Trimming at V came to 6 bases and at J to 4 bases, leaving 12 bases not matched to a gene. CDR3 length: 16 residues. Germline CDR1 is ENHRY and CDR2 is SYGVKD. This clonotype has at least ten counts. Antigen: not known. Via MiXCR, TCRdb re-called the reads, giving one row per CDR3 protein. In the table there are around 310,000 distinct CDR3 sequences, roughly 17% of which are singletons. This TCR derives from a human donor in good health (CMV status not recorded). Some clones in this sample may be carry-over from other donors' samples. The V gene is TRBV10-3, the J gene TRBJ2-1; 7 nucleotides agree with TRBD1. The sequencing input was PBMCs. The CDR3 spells CAIRDRDRGRYNEQFF. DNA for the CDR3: TGTGCCATCAGAGATCGGGACAGAGGAAGATACAATGAGCAGTTCTTC.